The source of this T cell receptor beta chain is a study of Tregs in tolerant kidney transplant recipients. Germline CDR1 is GTSNPN and CDR2 is SVGIG (reference sequence). Losses at the gene ends were 3 bases for V and 0 bases for J; bases not matched to a gene: 8. This CDR3 region has 17 residues. TCRdb keeps only in-frame clones here, not all; method: immunoSEQ multiplex PCR. The profile covers 60,000 to 65,000 clones, with nearly 98% appearing a single time and 0.34% taken by the ten largest. Study observations and caveats: Few patients were studied, so findings need validation in larger groups. Donor-specific Treg expansion exceeded global Treg expansion in tolerant patients, suggesting antigen drive.

The sample holds one count of this clone. Its target is unknown. This rearrangement joins TRBV30 to TRBJ1-5, with 10 nucleotides matching TRBD1. The clonotype originates from a human donor who received a combined kidney and bone marrow transplant. This sample comprised Tregs from blood, obtained before the transplant. The CDR3 DNA reads TGTGCCTGGAGCCGGGACAGGGGTCCGAATAGCAATCAGCCCCAGCATTTT. This translates into CAWSRDRGPNSNQPQHF.